The 26 T cell receptor beta chains presented below share a single source sample, sequenced in a study of blood T cell repertoires in COVID-19. Clones were read by immunoSEQ multiplex PCR, and TCRdb kept only the in-frame ones, dropping some. This sample has 200,000 to 250,000 clones, with roughly 85% found just once. Sequencing was done on a sample of peripheral blood. These receptors came from a man aged 18 to 35 with active or convalescent COVID-19.

This clone came up a few times. The V call is TRBV11-2, the J call TRBJ2-1; 10 nucleotides line up with TRBD2. Germline V lookup: CDR1 SGHAT, CDR2 FQNNGV. The CDR3 has 13 residues. Trimming removed 1 base from V and 15 bases from J; junction bases left unmatched: 6. CDR3 sequence reads: CASSLALAGRAFF. The CDR3 region has the DNA TGTGCCAGCAGCTTAGCACTAGCGGGGCGGGCGTTCTTC.

The chain combines TRBV11-2 with TRBJ2-1; TRBD1 aligns across 7 bases. The CDR3 is 14 amino acids. V was clipped by 5 bases and J by 5 bases; unmatched bases: 6. Germline V gives CDR1 SGHAT, CDR2 FQNNGV. CDR3 sequence: CASSPGTADNEQFF. The CDR3 DNA reads TGTGCCAGCAGCCCCGGGACAGCTGACAATGAGCAGTTCTTC.

The chain combines TRBV5-1 with TRBJ2-1; no definite D call. Per germline, CDR1 SGHRS and CDR2 YFSETQ. V was cut by 1 base and J by 7 bases, with 9 bases left in between. The length of the CDR3 is 13 residues. CDR3 nucleotide sequence: TGCGCCAGCAGCTTGCTCCGTCGGAATGAGCAGTTCTTC. Its protein product is CASSLLRRNEQFF.

This chain connects TRBV6-5 to TRBJ1-2; perhaps TRBD1 as D (5 bases). Looked up from germline, CDR1 is MNHEY and CDR2 is SVGAGI. V was trimmed by 6 bases and J by 4 bases, leaving 6 bases between them. The length of the CDR3 is 11 residues. CDR3 protein: CASRGPYGYTF. As DNA, the CDR3 is TGTGCCAGCAGGGGGCCCTATGGCTACACCTTC.

The chain couples TRBV6-2 or TRBV6-3 to TRBJ1-1; unclear D gene. Trimming took 0 bases from V and 1 from J, leaving 9 bases between them. Germline V gene sequence: CDR1 MNHEY, CDR2 SVGEGT. This CDR3 region has 15 residues. CDR3 loop: CASSYSPQQNTEAFF. The DNA for the CDR3 is TGTGCCAGCAGTTACTCGCCACAGCAGAACACTGAAGCTTTCTTT.

V is TRBV30 and J is TRBJ1-2, with a tentative D call TRBD1 (6 bases). Trimming took off 0 bases at V and 4 bases at J, with 9 bases between the two ends. CDR3 length: 13 residues. Germline V lookup: CDR1 GTSNPN, CDR2 SVGIG (reference sequence). CDR3 loop: CAWSVQGTYGYTF. CDR3 sequence (DNA): TGTGCCTGGAGTGTACAGGGTACCTATGGCTACACCTTC.

For this clone: Other nucleotide sequences from this sample produce the same CDR3. V is TRBV2 and J is TRBJ1-5; D is unclear. This CDR3 contains 14 residues. V lost 9 bases to trimming and J lost 0 bases, with 12 bases between them. In germline, CDR1 is SNHLY, CDR2 FYNNEI. CDR3 residues: CASRRDYSNQPQHF. The CDR3 coding sequence is TGTGCCAGTAGACGGGATTATAGCAATCAGCCCCAGCATTTT.

The chain carries TRBV15 and TRBJ1-2; 8 bases match TRBD1. CDR3 length: 15 residues. The V gene end was trimmed by 4 bases and the J gene end by 6 bases; junction bases not matched to a gene: 10. CDR1 is LNHNV, CDR2 YYDKDF, per germline (reference sequence). CDR3 bases: TGTGCCACCAGCACAAAAGACAGGGGAATGAATGGCTACACCTTC. It yields the protein CATSTKDRGMNGYTF.

The chain recombines TRBV7-9 with TRBJ2-6; D might be TRBD2 (6 bases). V was shortened by 5 bases and J by 2 bases, with 7 bases between the two germline ends. CDR1 is SEHNR and CDR2 is FQNEAQ in the germline V gene (reference sequence). The CDR3 loop spans 14 amino acids. The CDR3 region has the DNA TGTGCCAGCAGCCCGGGGGCTGGGGCCAACGTCCTGACTTTC. The encoded protein is CASSPGAGANVLTF.

This rearrangement joins TRBV14 to TRBJ1-3; D is perhaps TRBD1 (5 bases). This CDR3 is built from 14 residues. V was pared by 2 bases and J by 3 bases, with 8 bases between. Germline CDR1 is SGHDN and CDR2 is FVKESK. For the CDR3, the DNA is TGTGCCAGCAGCCAAATTCAGGGTGGAAACACCATATATTTT. It yields the protein CASSQIQGGNTIYF. The complete variable domain, with remaining parts taken from reference TRBV14 and TRBJ1-3, reads EAGVTQFPSHSVIEKGQTVTLRCDPISGHDNLYWYRRVMGKEIKFLLHFVKESKQDESGMPNNRFLAERTGGTYSTLKVQPAELEDSGVYFCASSQIQGGNTIYFGEGSWLTVV.

This clone was found once. The J gene is TRBJ2-7, the V gene TRBV9; 11 bases align to TRBD2. This CDR3 region has 14 residues. Germline values: CDR1 SGDLS, CDR2 YYNGEE. J lost 3 bases, V lost 6 bases, and 5 bases had no gene match. This CDR3 reads CASTRTSGSYEQYF. For the CDR3, the DNA is TGTGCCAGCACTAGAACTAGCGGGAGCTACGAGCAGTACTTC.

The V gene is TRBV27, the J gene TRBJ2-7; D may be TRBD1 (6 bases). V gave up 4 bases and J gave up 0 bases, with 16 bases separating them. The CDR3 loop spans 16 amino acids. The germline V gene encodes CDR1 MNHEY and CDR2 SMNVEV (reference sequence). CDR3 in DNA: TGTGCCAGCAGTTCAAGAGGGGGTGTGAGCTCCTACGAGCAGTACTTC. The encoded protein is CASSSRGGVSSYEQYF.

The chain joins TRBV6-4 to TRBJ2-3; D is uncertain. Per germline, CDR1 MRHNA and CDR2 SNTAGT. The CDR3 loop spans 16 amino acids. Deletions cut 2 bases from V and 4 bases from J, with 16 bases between. CDR3 protein: CASSDATRTKADTQYF. CDR3 sequence (DNA): TGTGCCAGCAGTGACGCGACTCGAACGAAGGCAGATACGCAGTATTTT.

V and J are TRBV18 and TRBJ1-1, with 7 bases identical to TRBD1. This CDR3 comprises 15 residues. Germline-derived CDR1 and CDR2 are KGHSH and LQKENI. V was clipped by 3 bases and J by 3 bases; unmatched bases: 7. For the CDR3, the DNA is TGTGCCAGCTCACCTTCGACAGGGTTGGACACTGAAGCTTTCTTT. Protein product: CASSPSTGLDTEAFF.

The chain has TRBV3-1 (or the pseudogene TRBV3-2) and TRBJ1-4; 8 nucleotides line up with TRBD1. V lost 4 bases, J lost 5 bases, and 9 bases stayed unmatched. CDR1 LGHDT and CDR2 YNNKEL come from the germline V gene (reference sequence). The CDR3 is 16 amino acids. CDR3 protein: CASSLRDRIENEKLFF. The DNA of the CDR3 is TGTGCCAGCAGCCTCCGGGACAGGATTGAAAATGAAAAACTGTTTTTT.

The CDR3 loop is CASSPSQRQKGDGYTF. CDR3 bases: TGTGCCAGCTCACCGAGCCAGAGGCAGAAAGGAGATGGCTACACCTTC. The chain joins TRBV18 to TRBJ1-2; no definite D call. V lost 3 bases and J 6 bases, leaving 20 bases between the germline ends. The CDR3 is 16 amino acids. Germline V gene sequence: CDR1 KGHSH, CDR2 LQKENI.

This sequence joins TRBV18 and TRBJ1-4; 7 bases agree with TRBD1. The CDR3 consists of 14 residues. Per the germline V gene, CDR1 is KGHSH and CDR2 is LQKENI. The V gene end was trimmed by 9 bases and the J gene end by 6 bases; junction bases not matched to a gene: 10. Here the CDR3 reads CASLNRGSYEKLFF. CDR3 DNA sequence: TGTGCCAGTTTAAACAGGGGCTCTTATGAAAAACTGTTTTTT.

The V gene is TRBV7-6, the J gene TRBJ2-1; 8 positions agree with TRBD2. CDR3 size: 19 residues. Germline CDR1 and CDR2: SGHVS and FNYEAQ. V was clipped by 1 base and J by 1 base; unmatched bases: 12. The CDR3, as DNA: TGTGCCAGCAGCTTAGTGTTAGCGGGGTCCTCGGGGTCCTACAATGAGCAGTTCTTC. Its translation: CASSLVLAGSSGSYNEQFF.

The chain employs TRBV28 and TRBJ2-7; 9 bases map to TRBD1. CDR3 size: 16 residues. CDR1 is MDHEN, CDR2 SYDVKM, per germline. V lost 6 bases, J lost 6 bases, and 15 bases stayed unmatched. CDR3 amino acids: CASRILTGGAVGEQYF. The CDR3 bases are TGTGCCAGCAGAATCCTAACAGGGGGCGCGGTGGGCGAGCAGTACTTC.

The rearrangement joins TRBV7-2 to TRBJ1-4; no clear D gene. V was cut by 5 bases and J by 8 bases, with 15 bases left in between. Looked up from germline, CDR1 is SGHTA and CDR2 is FQGNSA. CDR3 length: 14 amino acids. The CDR3 region is CASSPRGLGEKLFF. The DNA for the CDR3 is TGTGCCAGCAGCCCCCGCGGGCTGGGAGAAAAACTGTTTTTT.

CDR3 sequence (DNA): TGTGCCAGCAGCCTGGGGGCAGGGCCTGGCTACACCTTC. It is translated as CASSLGAGPGYTF. The chain has TRBV9 and TRBJ1-2; D is possibly TRBD1 (6 bases). With 4 bases removed from V and 7 bases from J, the gap between germline ends came to 14 bases. CDR1 and CDR2 from the germline V gene are SGDLS and YYNGEE. This CDR3 contains 13 residues.

V usage is TRBV28 and J usage is TRBJ1-1; D not certain. This CDR3 has 17 residues. Germline V gene sequence: CDR1 MDHEN, CDR2 SYDVKM. The V end lost 3 bases, the J end lost 3 bases, and 20 bases lay between the germline ends. The CDR3 reads CASSFPASTLGDTEAFF. DNA for the CDR3: TGTGCCAGCAGTTTCCCTGCATCGACCCTAGGTGACACTGAAGCTTTCTTT. The entire variable domain, with the rest obtained from reference TRBV28 and TRBJ1-1, is as follows: DVKVTQSSRYLVKRTGEKVFLECVQDMDHENMFWYRQDPGLGLRLIYFSYDVKMKEKGDIPEGYSVSREKKERFSLILESASTNQTSMYLCASSFPASTLGDTEAFFGQGTRLTVV.

The J gene is TRBJ2-3, the V gene TRBV5-6, with TRBD2 matching 16 bases. The CDR3 is 18 residues long. From germline, CDR1 is SGHDT and CDR2 YYEEEE. The ends lost 4 bases at V and 0 bases at J; junction bases unmatched: 5. Written as DNA, the CDR3 is TGTGCCAGCAGCCCGGGACTAGCGGGGGGGCAAAGCACAGATACGCAGTATTTT. Translated: CASSPGLAGGQSTDTQYF.

The chain has TRBV4-1 and TRBJ2-1; 10 bases line up with TRBD2. Unmatched junction bases numbered 9, after V lost 3 bases and J lost 10 bases. There are 15 residues in the CDR3. Germline CDR1 reads MGHRA; CDR2 reads YSYEKL. CDR3 in amino acids: CASSHRLAGAQEQFF. The CDR3 region has the DNA TGCGCCAGCAGCCATAGGCTAGCGGGAGCCCAAGAGCAGTTCTTC.

The chain is built from TRBV11-2 and TRBJ2-3; D unclear. V was cut by 4 bases and J by 6 bases, with 11 bases left in between. Germline values: CDR1 SGHAT, CDR2 FQNNGV. The CDR3 is 13 amino acids. The CDR3 region has the DNA TGTGCCAGCAGCTCGCTTACAACGGATACGCAGTATTTT. It yields the protein CASSSLTTDTQYF.

There are a few counts of this clone. The CDR3 loop is CASSLAAGGEYNEQFF. The CDR3 DNA reads as TGTGCCAGCAGTTTAGCCGCGGGGGGAGAATACAATGAGCAGTTCTTC. The chain employs TRBV27 and TRBJ2-1; 8 nucleotides line up with TRBD2. Per the germline V gene, CDR1 is MNHEY and CDR2 is SMNVEV (reference sequence). This CDR3 has 16 amino acids. With 2 bases clipped from V and 4 bases from J, the junction kept 7 bases outside the gene matches.